The 8 T cell receptor beta chains in this list originate from one sample, sequenced in a study of regulatory T cells in long-lasting Graves disease. iRepertoire HTBI primers and Arm-PCR of CDR3 regions built TCR beta libraries. TCRdb redid the calling of the multiplex PCR reads with MiXCR, one entry per CDR3 protein. The sample consists of some 470,000 distinct CDR3 sequences, roughly 21% of them appearing once. The time point here: persistent/refractory GD, antithyroid drugs over 5 years with positive TRAb. The TCR library was prepared using RNA isolated from PBMCs. This material consisted of peripheral blood mononuclear cells (PBMCs), taken when the disease was refractory, from a patient treated with antithyroid drugs. Every receptor here comes from a female donor with Graves disease.

The gene calls are TRBV28 and TRBJ2-1; TRBD1 aligns across 12 bases. The assigned J gene may be wrong: the sequence end matches TRBJ2-5 better. The germline V gene has CDR1 MDHEN and CDR2 SYDVKM. This CDR3 contains 15 residues. The CDR3 protein is CASWGTGGTPETQYF. CDR3 coding DNA: TGTGCCAGCTGGGGGACAGGGGGCACACCGGAGACCCAGTACTTC.

The sample holds one count of this clonotype. The chain has TRBV5-1 and TRBJ2-2; D is perhaps TRBD1 (6 bases). The ends were cut back, 0 bases at V and 1 base at J, with 10 bases in the middle. This CDR3 contains 16 residues. The V gene's germline CDR1 is SGHRS and CDR2 YFSETQ. In nucleotides, the CDR3 is TGCGCCAGCAGCTTGGAGCAGGGGTGGAACACCGGGGAGCTGTTTTTT. Encoded protein: CASSLEQGWNTGELFF.

This clonotype was counted ten times or more. This rearrangement joins TRBV27 to TRBJ2-7; D uncertain. Between the trimmed V and J ends, which lost 7 bases and 0 bases, there was a span of 16 bases. Germline assignment: CDR1 MNHEY and CDR2 SMNVEV (reference sequence). The CDR3 is 15 amino acids. CDR3 nucleotides: TGTGCCAGCACCAAGGACCGCACGACCTCCTACGAGCAGTACTTC. Protein sequence: CASTKDRTTSYEQYF.

This clonotype was observed many times. The gene calls are TRBV10-3 and TRBJ2-7; TRBD2 is a possible D gene (5 bases). The V gene lost 3 bases and the J gene lost 6 bases, with 12 bases spanning the gap. Per the germline V gene, CDR1 is ENHRY and CDR2 is SYGVKD. The CDR3 spans 13 residues. The CDR3 reads CAISDSGRFEQYF. CDR3 coding DNA: TGTGCCATCAGTGACAGCGGAAGGTTCGAGCAGTACTTC.

This clonotype was counted many times. The rearrangement joins TRBV7-9 to TRBJ1-5; TRBD1 might be the D (5 bases). The CDR3 has 13 residues. V gave up 6 bases and J gave up 6 bases, with 12 bases separating them. Germline V gene data show CDR1 as SEHNR and CDR2 as FQNEAQ (reference sequence). The CDR3 reads CASSRGGGQPQHF. CDR3 coding DNA: TGTGCCAGCAGTCGGGGGGGAGGTCAGCCCCAGCATTTT.

This chain links TRBV9 with TRBJ2-5, with 9 nucleotides matching TRBD1. V gave up 3 bases and J gave up 5 bases; unmatched junction bases: 8. This CDR3 is built from 15 residues. The germline V gene has CDR1 SGDLS and CDR2 YYNGEE. The CDR3 nucleotides are TGTGCCAGCAGCGCCCGCTCGACAGGGGGGGAGACCCAGTACTTC. Its protein is CASSARSTGGETQYF.

Ten or more counts support this clonotype. The chain uses TRBV12-3 or TRBV12-4 and TRBJ1-2; unclear D gene. The CDR3 extends over 14 amino acids. With 3 bases removed from V and 7 bases from J, the gap between germline ends came to 15 bases. CDR3 sequence (DNA): TGTGCCAGCAGTTTCCCCCCCAGTAGTCCTGGCTACACCTTC. Encoded protein: CASSFPPSSPGYTF.

The chain is built from TRBV7-9 and TRBJ1-6; D uncertain. This CDR3 is 17 amino acids long. Germline V lookup: CDR1 SEHNR, CDR2 FQNEAQ (reference sequence). V was trimmed by 5 bases and J by 7 bases, leaving 21 bases between them. The CDR3 nucleotides are TGTGCCAGCAGCCCCCAAGTGTCCGGGAGCTCGAATTCACCCCTCCACTTT. Encoded protein: CASSPQVSGSSNSPLHF.